Listed below are T cell receptor beta chains from one sample, sequenced in a study of shared clonotypes between healthy human individuals. Data came from immunoSEQ multiplex PCR; TCRdb stores just in-frame clones and leaves some out. The sample lists a few million clones, around 95% occurring once. The sequenced sample was naive CD4+ T cells sorted from blood. The receptors were sampled from a man aged 18-30 years in good health. Each CDR3 is given with its conserved first and last residue. The D gene is left open where the match is weak. Clone size is shown for a subset of rows, as once, few, many or a class of expanded clone.

j_call clone_size v_call d_call cdr3_aa cdr3_nt
TRBJ2-3 NA TRBV10-1 NA CASSEGGPFWDTDTQYF TGCGCCAGCAGTGAGGGCGGGCCTTTCTGGGACACAGATACGCAGTATTTT
TRBJ2-7 NA TRBV2 NA CASSVSQSYEQYF TGTGCCAGCAGTGTAAGTCAGTCCTACGAGCAGTACTTC
TRBJ1-2 NA TRBV5-6 NA CASSWEGLNYGYTF TGTGCCAGCAGCTGGGAGGGCCTTAACTATGGCTACACCTTC
TRBJ2-3 NA TRBV7-3 TRBD2 CASSVRLAGAGDTQYF TGTGCCAGCAGCGTGAGACTAGCGGGGGCCGGAGATACGCAGTATTTT
TRBJ2-2 NA TRBV5-4 TRBD2 CASRGLAGVSTGELFF TGTGCCAGCAGAGGTCTCGCGGGAGTGAGCACCGGGGAGCTGTTTTTT
TRBJ2-7 NA TRBV5-1 NA CASSLSPRAAYEQYF TGCGCCAGCAGCTTGAGCCCCCGGGCAGCCTACGAGCAGTACTTC
TRBJ1-6 once TRBV6-1 NA CASSEVEDNSPLHF TGTGCCAGCAGTGAAGTAGAAGATAATTCACCCCTCCACTTT
TRBJ1-6 few TRBV21-1 NA CASSKGRDRDSPLHF TGTGCCAGCAGCAAAGGTAGGGACCGAGATTCACCCCTCCACTTT
TRBJ1-4 NA TRBV19 NA CASSWTTTNEKLFF TGTGCCAGTAGTTGGACAACAACTAATGAAAAACTGTTTTTT
TRBJ2-1 NA TRBV18 NA CASSLMAAVDNEQFF TGTGCCAGCTCACTAATGGCAGCAGTGGACAATGAGCAGTTCTTC
TRBJ2-7 once TRBV11-3 NA CASSLWSGEHEQYF TGTGCCAGCAGCTTATGGTCAGGGGAACACGAGCAGTACTTC
TRBJ1-6 NA TRBV9 NA CASSEGLGGPSYNSPLHF TGTGCCAGCAGCGAGGGCCTAGGGGGACCCTCCTATAATTCACCCCTCCACTTT
TRBJ2-1 NA TRBV5-1 TRBD2 CASSLGLAGHNEQFF TGCGCCAGCAGCTTGGGACTAGCGGGCCACAATGAGCAGTTCTTC
TRBJ1-6 NA TRBV19 NA CASRERVVSPLHF TGTGCCAGTAGGGAAAGGGTGGTCTCACCCCTCCACTTT
TRBJ2-2 NA TRBV12-5 TRBD1 CASGLWTGVNTGELFF TGTGCTAGTGGCCTGTGGACAGGAGTTAACACCGGGGAGCTGTTTTTT
TRBJ2-4 NA TRBV18 NA CASSPDRVAKNIQYF TGTGCCAGCTCACCAGACAGAGTAGCCAAAAACATTCAGTACTTC
TRBJ2-1 NA TRBV29-1 NA CSATGQGGYNEQFF TGCAGCGCAACTGGCCAGGGGGGCTACAATGAGCAGTTCTTC
TRBJ1-5 NA TRBV10-3 TRBD1 CAISERGPGQYQPQHF TGTGCCATCAGTGAGAGGGGTCCGGGACAGTATCAGCCCCAGCATTTT
TRBJ1-2 NA TRBV6-6 NA CASSYVGANYGYTF TGTGCCAGCAGTTACGTTGGGGCGAACTATGGCTACACCTTC
TRBJ1-2 NA TRBV18 TRBD1 CASSPTGETYGYTF TGTGCCAGCTCACCGACAGGGGAGACCTATGGCTACACCTTC
TRBJ1-1 NA TRBV4-1 NA CASSQDEAGSHNTEAFF TGCGCCAGCAGCCAAGATGAGGCAGGCTCCCATAACACTGAAGCTTTCTTT
TRBJ2-7 NA TRBV12-5 TRBD1 CASGTGQGDAYEQYF TGTGCTAGTGGTACCGGACAGGGTGATGCCTACGAGCAGTACTTC
TRBJ2-1 NA TRBV5-5 NA CASSPGLPYNEQFF TGTGCCAGCAGCCCTGGATTACCCTACAATGAGCAGTTCTTC
TRBJ2-7 NA TRBV19 TRBD1 CASSIEQGANYEQYF TGTGCCAGTAGTATAGAACAGGGGGCTAACTACGAGCAGTACTTC
TRBJ1-3 NA TRBV18 NA CASSPQSAGSGNTIYF TGTGCCAGCTCACCACAAAGTGCGGGCTCTGGAAACACCATATATTTT
TRBJ2-2 NA TRBV6-5 NA CASSYGGPGELFF TGTGCCAGCAGTTACGGAGGACCCGGGGAGCTGTTTTTT
TRBJ2-5 NA TRBV2 TRBD2 CASSVGGSGETQYF TGTGCCAGCAGTGTGGGCGGGAGTGGCGAGACCCAGTACTTC
TRBJ2-1 NA TRBV6-5 TRBD2 CASSYSGLAGRNEQFF TGTGCCAGCAGTTACTCGGGTCTAGCGGGAAGGAATGAGCAGTTCTTC
TRBJ1-6 NA TRBV7-6 TRBD1 CASSFGQGVSPLHF TGTGCCAGCAGCTTCGGTCAGGGGGTATCACCCCTCCACTTT
TRBJ2-7 NA TRBV6-1 NA CASRYRGGSYEQYF TGTGCCAGCAGGTACAGGGGAGGATCCTACGAGCAGTACTTC
TRBJ2-7 NA TRBV5-4 NA CASSLERQGKGSYEQYF TGTGCCAGCAGCTTGGAGAGGCAGGGTAAGGGTTCCTACGAGCAGTACTTC
TRBJ1-5 once TRBV10-3 NA CAISGRDSNQPQHF TGTGCCATCAGCGGCCGGGACAGCAATCAGCCCCAGCATTTT
TRBJ2-1 NA TRBV7-2 NA CASSSYGGYNEQFF TGTGCCAGCAGCTCTTATGGGGGGTACAATGAGCAGTTCTTC
TRBJ2-7 NA TRBV7-2 NA CASSLSRADEQYF TGTGCCAGCAGCTTGTCTAGGGCGGACGAGCAGTACTTC
TRBJ2-2 NA TRBV18 NA CASSPRGRTGELFF TGTGCCAGCTCACCACGGGGGAGGACCGGGGAGCTGTTTTTT
TRBJ2-5 NA TRBV30 NA CASREQETQYF TGTGCCTCCCGGGAACAAGAGACCCAGTACTTC
TRBJ1-2 few TRBV5-1 NA CASSLDAVPNYGYTF TGCGCCAGCAGCCTCGACGCAGTACCTAACTATGGCTACACCTTC
TRBJ1-3 NA TRBV6-6 NA CASSYTSGNTIYF TGTGCCAGCAGTTACACCTCTGGAAACACCATATATTTT
TRBJ2-2 NA TRBV27 TRBD1 CASRVDRDSGELFF TGTGCCAGCAGGGTAGACAGGGATAGCGGGGAGCTGTTTTTT
TRBJ2-1 NA TRBV7-3 NA CASSPSRGGNEQFF TGTGCCAGCAGCCCCAGCAGGGGGGGGAATGAGCAGTTCTTC
TRBJ2-5 NA TRBV2 NA CASTRGRVQETQYF TGTGCCAGCACTAGGGGAAGGGTCCAAGAGACCCAGTACTTC
TRBJ2-2 once TRBV5-1 NA CASRRSSSGELFF TGCGCCAGCAGGCGGTCTAGCTCCGGGGAGCTGTTTTTT
TRBJ1-1 once TRBV7-9 TRBD1 CASRKTGWNTEAFF TGTGCCAGCAGAAAGACAGGGTGGAACACTGAAGCTTTCTTT
TRBJ2-5 once TRBV25-1 TRBD2 CASSRREGFQETQYF TGTGCCAGCAGTCGACGGGAGGGTTTCCAAGAGACCCAGTACTTC
TRBJ2-2 NA TRBV7-2 NA CASSLSGTGELFF TGTGCCAGCAGCTTAAGTGGCACCGGGGAGCTGTTTTTT
TRBJ2-6 NA TRBV2 TRBD1 CASKRTGSSGANVLTF TGTGCCAGCAAGAGGACAGGGAGCTCTGGGGCCAACGTCCTGACTTTC
TRBJ2-7 few TRBV2 NA CASSAAVGTGGHEQYF TGTGCCAGCAGCGCCGCTGTCGGGACCGGGGGCCACGAGCAGTACTTC
TRBJ2-7 NA TRBV2 NA CASSEALGRGRSYEQYF TGTGCCAGCAGTGAAGCGCTGGGGCGGGGGCGCTCCTACGAGCAGTACTTC
TRBJ2-7 NA TRBV7-6 NA CASREHTGLGEQYF TGTGCCAGCAGGGAACATACAGGGCTGGGCGAGCAGTACTTC
TRBJ2-1 NA TRBV19 NA CASSMGDLYEQFF TGTGCCAGTAGTATGGGGGATTTGTATGAGCAGTTCTTC
TRBJ1-2 NA TRBV29-1 NA CSDTGGNYGYTF TGCAGCGACACGGGAGGGAACTATGGCTACACCTTC
TRBJ1-5 NA TRBV5-6 TRBD1 CASSSQGRNSNQPQHF TGTGCCAGCAGCTCACAGGGGCGGAATAGCAATCAGCCCCAGCATTTT
TRBJ2-2 NA TRBV6-4 NA CASQDSSTGELFF TGTGCCAGCCAGGACAGTTCCACCGGGGAGCTGTTTTTT
TRBJ2-1 NA TRBV28 TRBD2 CASSRPSGGYNNEQFF TGTGCCAGCAGTCGACCTAGCGGGGGGTATAACAATGAGCAGTTCTTC
TRBJ2-7 NA TRBV18 NA CASSPPESEQYF TGTGCCAGCTCACCACCGGAGTCCGAGCAGTACTTC
TRBJ2-3 NA TRBV4-3 TRBD2 CASSQTRVGRAGAFTDTQYF TGCGCCAGCAGCCAGACTCGGGTAGGTCGAGCGGGAGCGTTCACAGATACGCAGTATTTT
TRBJ1-5 NA TRBV7-9 NA CASSFSEIGGQPQHF TGTGCCAGCAGCTTTTCAGAGATTGGGGGACAGCCCCAGCATTTT
TRBJ2-2 NA TRBV7-9 TRBD2 CATGLVGTLTGELFF TGTGCCACTGGACTAGTTGGAACCTTGACCGGGGAGCTGTTTTTT
TRBJ2-7 once TRBV5-1 TRBD1 CASRKTGAHEQYF TGCGCCAGCAGGAAGACAGGGGCCCACGAGCAGTACTTC
TRBJ2-1 NA TRBV7-8 NA CASSPRPGESSYNEQFF TGTGCCAGCAGTCCCCGTCCCGGGGAAAGCTCCTACAATGAGCAGTTCTTC